The rows below give T cell receptor beta chains drawn from one sample of a study of vaccination effects on CD4 cells after COVID-19. Sequenced by immunoSEQ multiplex PCR; TCRdb stores in-frame clones only, minus some. The sample includes tens of thousands of clones, approximately 74% seen only once; the top ten take about 3.2%. For these TCRs, the target antigens are not known. The sample here was CD4+ T cells from PBMCs cultured with HCoV-NL63 spike peptides, taken before COVID-19 vaccination. All receptors derive from a human donor who received a COVID-19 vaccine. Both conserved end residues are part of each CDR3. The D gene is left open where the match is weak. Size tells how often a clone was seen (once, few, many) or the class of an expanded clone, and some rows leave it out.

TGTGCCAGCACCAAAGGGACGATCTTTGGCTACACCTTC	CASTKGTIFGYTF	few	-	TRBJ1-2	TRBV6-5
TGTGCCACCAGTGATCCCGGACACCCGAACACCGGGGAGCTGTTTTTT	CATSDPGHPNTGELFF	-	-	TRBJ2-2	TRBV24-1
TGCGCCAGCAGCTTGTTCCGGGACGGTAGCACAGATACGCAGTATTTT	CASSLFRDGSTDTQYF	-	-	TRBJ2-3	TRBV5-1
TGTGCCAACAAACAGACGGGGACCGGGGAGCTGTTTTTT	CANKQTGTGELFF	-	-	TRBJ2-2	TRBV6-6
TGTGCCAGCAGCTTTTGGACTAGCGGGGGGGCTTCCAAAAACATTCAGTACTTC	CASSFWTSGGASKNIQYF	once	TRBD2	TRBJ2-4	TRBV25-1
TGTGCCACCAGTGATACGAGACAGGGGAGTGGCTATGGCTACACCTTC	CATSDTRQGSGYGYTF	-	TRBD1	TRBJ1-2	TRBV24-1
TGTGCCAGCAGCCACAGGGGCGGGGTACCCGGGGAGCTGTTTTTT	CASSHRGGVPGELFF	-	-	TRBJ2-2	TRBV6-5
TGTGCTAGTGGTTTGGTAGGGTCGGAGACCCAGTACTTC	CASGLVGSETQYF	once	-	TRBJ2-5	TRBV12-5
TGCGCCAGCAGCTTGGGTACCAGGGAATATTCTGAAGCTTTCTTT	CASSLGTREYSEAFF	-	-	TRBJ1-1	TRBV5-1
TGTGCCAGCTCACCCCGGACCTTAACGTTGGACAATGAGCAGTTCTTC	CASSPRTLTLDNEQFF	few	-	TRBJ2-1	TRBV18
TGTGCCAGCAGCTCTGAAGTGTACCAAGAGACCCAGTACTTC	CASSSEVYQETQYF	-	-	TRBJ2-5	TRBV7-9
TGCGCCAGCAGCCAAGAAGCCCGGGGGCTTAGGAATGAGCAGTTCTTC	CASSQEARGLRNEQFF	-	-	TRBJ2-1	TRBV4-3
TGTGCCAGCAGCTTCACAGGTTTGGGAGTGGAGACCCAGTACTTC	CASSFTGLGVETQYF	-	-	TRBJ2-5	TRBV6-2/TRBV6-3
TGTGCCAGTAGAACAGGGAGAGATAATGAAAAACTGTTTTTT	CASRTGRDNEKLFF	-	-	TRBJ1-4	TRBV19
TGCGCCAGCAACCAACAGGGAGGGGCCGGGGAGCTGTTTTTT	CASNQQGGAGELFF	-	-	TRBJ2-2	TRBV10-2
TGTGCCAGCAGCTTATCCGGGGGGAGAAACACCATATATTTT	CASSLSGGRNTIYF	-	-	TRBJ1-3	TRBV7-2
TGTGCCAGCAGTCTAACTATGAACACTGAAGCTTTCTTT	CASSLTMNTEAFF	-	-	TRBJ1-1	TRBV6-1
TGTGCCAGCAGTGAATTTAGGGTTTCGGAGACCCAGTACTTC	CASSEFRVSETQYF	once	-	TRBJ2-5	TRBV6-1
TGTGCCAGCAGTGAAATGGGGACAGGACTTCACAATGAGCAGTTCTTC	CASSEMGTGLHNEQFF	once	TRBD1	TRBJ2-1	TRBV2
TGCGCCAGCAGTTTGGCAGGCAACTATGGCTACACCTTC	CASSLAGNYGYTF	-	-	TRBJ1-2	TRBV10-1
TGTGCCAGCAGCAATAGCGGATACAATGAGCAGTTCTTC	CASSNSGYNEQFF	-	-	TRBJ2-1	TRBV3-1/TRBV3-2
TGTGCCAGCAGGTCAGGTTGGAAAGAGACCCAGTACTTC	CASRSGWKETQYF	-	-	TRBJ2-5	TRBV7-9
TGTGCCAGCAGCCCTCGCCGAGACATCACCGGGGAGCTGTTTTTT	CASSPRRDITGELFF	-	-	TRBJ2-2	TRBV9
TGTGCCAGCAGCTTAAAATCCACCGGGGAGCTGTTTTTT	CASSLKSTGELFF	-	-	TRBJ2-2	TRBV7-3
TGTGCCAGCAGCTTAACGGGCATCGCTAACTATGGCTACACCTTC	CASSLTGIANYGYTF	-	-	TRBJ1-2	TRBV7-2
TGTGCCAGCAGTCAGGGGGCGGATACGCAGTATTTT	CASSQGADTQYF	once	TRBD1	TRBJ2-3	TRBV3-1/TRBV3-2
TGCGCCAGCAGCCAAGATGTCCAGGGCTGGTATGGCTACACCTTC	CASSQDVQGWYGYTF	once	-	TRBJ1-2	TRBV4-1
TGTGCCAGTAGAACAGGGGGTATCACCGGGGAGCTGTTTTTT	CASRTGGITGELFF	-	TRBD1	TRBJ2-2	TRBV19